This is a list of T cell receptor beta chains from one sample in a study of PD-1 blockade in classical Hodgkin lymphoma. The method was immunoSEQ multiplex PCR; TCRdb's version includes in-frame clones alone and lacks a portion of them. The sample includes more than 90,000 clones, about four fifths of them seen just once. The source was peripheral blood mononuclear cells (PBMCs), collected before the second cycle of nivolumab. These receptors originate from a human donor with classical Hodgkin lymphoma. The CDR3 runs from the conserved cysteine through the conserved F or W. D genes are given only for firm matches. Size values are once, few and many counts, or a class for expanded clones, and some rows have none.

.,TRBJ1-2,.,TRBV6-4,TGTGCCAGCAGTGACAGAAACTATGGCTACACCTTC,CASSDRNYGYTF
few,TRBJ2-3,.,TRBV5-1,TGCGCCACCGCAAGGGGCGGTAGCACAGATACGCAGTATTTT,CATARGGSTDTQYF
.,TRBJ2-1,.,TRBV19,TGTGCCAGTAGTGTCCGACTAGGGGACAATGAGCAGTTCTTC,CASSVRLGDNEQFF
.,TRBJ2-5,.,TRBV19,TGTGCCAGTACTGATCCAGGGCCTAAAGAGACCCAGTACTTC,CASTDPGPKETQYF
.,TRBJ2-3,.,TRBV19,TGTGCCAGTAGTCCCAGGGTCGGTACAGATACGCAGTATTTT,CASSPRVGTDTQYF
few,TRBJ2-1,TRBD2,TRBV7-9,TGTGCCAGCAGCTTAACAGTAGCGGGAGTATGGAATGAGCAGTTCTTC,CASSLTVAGVWNEQFF
once,TRBJ2-7,TRBD2,TRBV7-6,TGTGCCAGCAGCCCCCGGACTAGCGGGAGCTACGAGCAGTACTTC,CASSPRTSGSYEQYF
once,TRBJ2-1,.,TRBV7-2,TGTGCCAGCACCCTTTCGGGGGCGTACAATGAGCAGTTCTTC,CASTLSGAYNEQFF
many,TRBJ1-5,TRBD1,TRBV27,TGTGCCAGCAGTCCCGACAGGGCAAATCAGCCCCAGCATTTT,CASSPDRANQPQHF
.,TRBJ1-2,.,TRBV9,TGTGCCAGCAACACACAGGCCCAGGCTAACTATGGCTACACCTTC,CASNTQAQANYGYTF
.,TRBJ1-2,.,TRBV4-2,TGTGCCAGCAGCCAATCGGAGGAAAGCTATGGCTACACCTTC,CASSQSEESYGYTF
.,TRBJ2-7,TRBD2,TRBV19,TGTGCCAGTTCGACTAGCGGCCAATCCTACGAGCAGTACTTC,CASSTSGQSYEQYF
.,TRBJ2-2,.,TRBV7-9,TGTGCCAGCAGCTGGATCACCGGGGAGCTGTTTTTT,CASSWITGELFF
.,TRBJ2-5,TRBD1,TRBV2,TGTGCCAGCATCCCGGGACAGTACCAAGAGACCCAGTACTTC,CASIPGQYQETQYF
few,TRBJ2-3,.,TRBV6-4,TGTGCCAGCAGTGACAGGGCCACAGATACGCAGTATTTT,CASSDRATDTQYF
few,TRBJ2-4,.,TRBV2,TGTGCCAGCAGTGGAGGGCGCGTGAACATTCAGTACTTC,CASSGGRVNIQYF
.,TRBJ2-4,.,TRBV15,TGTGCCACCAGCAGGGAGGGGGAAGCCAAAAACATTCAGTACTTC,CATSREGEAKNIQYF
.,TRBJ2-2,TRBD2,TRBV4-1,TGCGCCAGCAGCCAAGGTCCTTTGGGACTAGCGGGAGGTACGAACACCGGGGAGCTGTTTTTT,CASSQGPLGLAGGTNTGELFF
.,TRBJ2-1,.,TRBV9,TGTGCCAGCAGCTCCAGGACTATATCGAACAATGAGCAGTTCTTC,CASSSRTISNNEQFF
.,TRBJ2-2,.,TRBV11-2,TGTGCCAGCAGTCATAGACGGGGCGGCGGGGAGCTGTTTTTT,CASSHRRGGGELFF
few,TRBJ2-1,TRBD2,TRBV18,TGTGCCAGCTCCCGAGGACTAGCGGGAGACAATGAGCAGTTCTTC,CASSRGLAGDNEQFF
.,TRBJ2-3,TRBD1,TRBV7-9,TGTGCCAGCAGCCTCCGGGACAGTAGCACAGATACGCAGTATTTT,CASSLRDSSTDTQYF
.,TRBJ2-3,.,TRBV10-3,TGTGCCATCAGCGCGCTCGGGCCTAGCACAGATACGCAGTATTTT,CAISALGPSTDTQYF
.,TRBJ2-1,.,TRBV28,TGTGCCAGCAGTTCGGGGAGTAGTGAGCAGTTCTTC,CASSSGSSEQFF
.,TRBJ1-2,.,TRBV9,TGTGCCAGCAGCCCCGTTACGGGGGGCGCAGGTAGAGGCTACACCTTC,CASSPVTGGAGRGYTF
.,TRBJ1-1,.,TRBV7-9,TGTGCCAGCAGCTTAATGACAACGGATGAAGCTTTCTTT,CASSLMTTDEAFF
.,TRBJ1-1,TRBD1,TRBV5-6,TGTGCCAGCAGCTTGTTTCAGGGGGTGAACACTGAAGCTTTCTTT,CASSLFQGVNTEAFF
few,TRBJ1-5,.,TRBV19,TGTGCCAGTAGTAGGGCGGGAGGTCAGCCCCAGCATTTT,CASSRAGGQPQHF
.,TRBJ2-3,.,TRBV5-1,TGCGCCAGCAGCTTACAGAATCCGGACACAGATACGCAGTATTTT,CASSLQNPDTDTQYF
.,TRBJ2-1,.,TRBV5-1,TGCGCCAGCAGTCGGCGGCCCAGCTCTAACAATGAGCAGTTCTTC,CASSRRPSSNNEQFF
.,TRBJ1-1,.,TRBV5-1,TGCGCCAGCAGCTCCAAAGACACTGAAGCTTTCTTT,CASSSKDTEAFF
.,TRBJ2-7,TRBD1,TRBV5-4,TGTGCCAGCAGCCTTGACACAGGGGCCTACGAGCAGTACTTC,CASSLDTGAYEQYF
.,TRBJ2-3,.,TRBV7-3,TGTGCCAGCAGCCCCTCGGGGGTCACAGATACGCAGTATTTT,CASSPSGVTDTQYF
.,TRBJ2-1,TRBD2,TRBV28,TGTGCCAGCATAGCGGGAGGGGGGGGATATCGGGATGAGCAGTTCTTC,CASIAGGGGYRDEQFF
.,TRBJ2-7,TRBD2,TRBV27,TGTGCCAGCAGTTTATCTAGCGGGACAAGCTACGAGCAGTACTTC,CASSLSSGTSYEQYF
few,TRBJ2-2,.,TRBV14,TGTGCCAGCAGCCCCGAGGGTTATAGGGGGAACACCGGGGAGCTGTTTTTT,CASSPEGYRGNTGELFF
.,TRBJ2-2,.,TRBV28,TGTGCCAGCAGTACCACAGGGCTAACCGGGGAGCTGTTTTTT,CASSTTGLTGELFF
.,TRBJ2-2,TRBD2,TRBV5-1,TGCGCCAGCAGCTTGGCGAGCGGGACCACCGGGGAGCTGTTTTTT,CASSLASGTTGELFF
.,TRBJ2-7,.,TRBV30,TGTGCCTGGAGGACTGGGGGTTACGAGCAGTACTTC,CAWRTGGYEQYF
.,TRBJ1-5,.,TRBV6-1,TGTGCCAGCAGTGTACTCGGCGGCAATCAGCCCCAGCATTTT,CASSVLGGNQPQHF
.,TRBJ1-3,.,TRBV4-1,TGCGCCAGCAGCCAAGACAGGTTTAATTTGGGAGGGAGCACTGGAAACACCATATATTTT,CASSQDRFNLGGSTGNTIYF
.,TRBJ1-2,.,TRBV7-2,TGTGCCAGCAGCTTCGGACTATCGGGGACTTTC,CASSFGLSGTF
few,TRBJ2-5,.,TRBV10-1,TGCGCCAGCAGCCGGGATTTACAAGAGACCCAGTACTTC,CASSRDLQETQYF
.,TRBJ2-7,.,TRBV7-2,TGTGCCAGCAGCTCCCGGGGGTCGGGGTTCTACGAGCAGTACTTC,CASSSRGSGFYEQYF
once,TRBJ2-1,TRBD2,TRBV19,TGTGCCAGTAGCCGACTAGCGGGAGCCTACAATGAGCAGTTCTTC,CASSRLAGAYNEQFF
.,TRBJ2-5,TRBD1,TRBV27,TGTGCCAGCAGTCCCCGGACAGGGGGATGGTGGGAGACCCAGTACTTC,CASSPRTGGWWETQYF
few,TRBJ2-1,.,TRBV7-9,TGTGCCAGCAGCCCAACCGGGACAAGCTACAATGAGCAGTTCTTC,CASSPTGTSYNEQFF